This is a list of T cell receptor beta chains from one sample in a study of memory CD4+ T cells and cytomegalovirus serostatus. Assay used: immunoSEQ multiplex PCR; TCRdb lists only in-frame clones, some missing. The sample consists of more than 45,000 clones, roughly four fifths of them appearing once. Sample: memory CD4+ T cells from blood. These receptors came from an adult in good health and CMV-seronegative. Both conserved end residues are part of each CDR3. A D gene is named only where the DNA matches it firmly. Only part of the rows carry a size: once, few, many, or a class if the clone is expanded.

D gene	V gene	J gene	clone size	CDR3 protein	CDR3 DNA
.	TRBV27	TRBJ1-2	.	CASSKMTRGQYYGYTF	TGTGCCAGTAGCAAAATGACGAGGGGACAATACTATGGCTACACCTTC
.	TRBV5-1	TRBJ1-1	.	CASSLRQANTEAFF	TGCGCCAGCAGCCTAAGACAGGCGAACACTGAAGCTTTCTTT
.	TRBV11-2	TRBJ1-2	.	CASSFGENYGYTF	TGTGCCAGCAGCTTCGGGGAGAACTATGGCTACACCTTC
.	TRBV5-4	TRBJ2-1	once	CASSRYPNEQFF	TGTGCCAGCAGCCGTTACCCCAATGAGCAGTTCTTC
.	TRBV10-3	TRBJ1-2	.	CAISPDGPYGYTF	TGTGCCATCAGCCCGGACGGGCCTTATGGCTACACCTTC
TRBD1	TRBV5-4	TRBJ1-1	.	CASSWGTGNTEAFF	TGTGCCAGCAGCTGGGGGACAGGGAACACTGAAGCTTTCTTT
.	TRBV5-6	TRBJ1-6	.	CASSSKPQGLGSPLHF	TGTGCCAGCAGCTCCAAACCACAGGGATTGGGTTCACCCCTCCACTTT
TRBD2	TRBV11-2	TRBJ2-1	.	CASSLVSGGANEQFF	TGTGCCAGCAGCTTAGTTAGCGGGGGGGCTAATGAGCAGTTCTTC
TRBD1	TRBV15	TRBJ2-2	.	CATSRADRRYSSGELFF	TGTGCCACCAGCAGAGCGGACAGGCGGTATTCCTCCGGGGAGCTGTTTTTT
.	TRBV18	TRBJ2-5	.	CASSRTEETQYF	TGTGCCAGCTCACGAACAGAAGAGACCCAGTACTTC
.	TRBV5-1	TRBJ2-1	.	CASSNGWSSYNEQFF	TGCGCCAGCAGCAATGGCTGGAGCTCCTACAATGAGCAGTTCTTC
.	TRBV4-2	TRBJ2-3	.	CASSQDVAGSSTDTQYF	TGTGCCAGCAGCCAAGACGTCGCAGGAAGTAGCACAGATACGCAGTATTTT
.	TRBV6-1	TRBJ1-2	.	CASSERTAYGYTF	TGTGCCAGCAGTGAACGGACAGCCTATGGCTACACCTTC
.	TRBV11-2	TRBJ1-1	.	CASSFRWSMNTEAFF	TGTGCCAGCAGCTTTAGGTGGAGCATGAACACTGAAGCTTTCTTT
.	TRBV25-1	TRBJ1-1	.	CASSEYWGNTEAFF	TGTGCCAGCAGTGAATATTGGGGGAACACTGAAGCTTTCTTT
TRBD1	TRBV7-9	TRBJ1-6	.	CASSPPGTGSSPLHF	TGTGCCAGCAGCCCCCCCGGGACAGGGAGTTCACCCCTCCACTTT
.	TRBV27	TRBJ2-5	.	CASRGVDETQYF	TGTGCCAGCAGGGGAGTGGATGAGACCCAGTACTTC
.	TRBV6-1	TRBJ2-5	.	CASSGVAAETQYF	TGTGCCAGCAGTGGGGTAGCCGCAGAGACCCAGTACTTC
TRBD1	TRBV19	TRBJ1-1	.	CASSTLDRGNTEAFF	TGTGCCAGTAGTACCCTGGACAGGGGGAACACTGAAGCTTTCTTT
.	TRBV2	TRBJ1-6	.	CASTGGGAGINSPLHF	TGTGCCAGCACCGGTGGCGGAGCAGGGATTAATTCACCCCTCCACTTT
.	TRBV10-3	TRBJ1-6	.	CAISEGGLNSPLHF	TGTGCCATCAGTGAAGGGGGACTAAATTCACCCCTCCACTTT
TRBD1	TRBV14	TRBJ1-6	.	CASSPLGQGFYNSPLHF	TGTGCCAGCAGCCCGTTGGGACAGGGCTTTTATAATTCACCCCTCCACTTT
TRBD2	TRBV2	TRBJ2-3	once	CASSEGASGGSTDTQYF	TGTGCCAGCAGTGAAGGGGCTAGCGGGGGGAGCACAGATACGCAGTATTTT
TRBD2	TRBV2	TRBJ2-7	.	CASRPDLGGGEQYF	TGTGCCAGCAGGCCCGATCTGGGGGGAGGGGAGCAGTACTTC
.	TRBV5-1	TRBJ2-3	.	CASSAGPNTDTQYF	TGCGCCAGCAGCGCGGGACCTAACACAGATACGCAGTATTTT
.	TRBV6-6	TRBJ2-3	.	CASSYSGGPSDTQYF	TGTGCCAGCAGTTACTCGGGGGGCCCCTCAGATACGCAGTATTTT
.	TRBV7-2	TRBJ2-4	.	CASSPGGGRLTHKNIQYF	TGTGCCAGCAGCCCAGGGGGGGGCAGGCTAACTCACAAAAACATTCAGTACTTC
.	TRBV5-4	TRBJ2-1	.	CASSSQTNSLSEQFF	TGTGCCAGCAGCTCTCAAACTAATTCTCTAAGTGAGCAGTTCTTC
.	TRBV28	TRBJ2-7	.	CASSLHSKPYEQYF	TGTGCCAGCAGTTTACACAGCAAACCTTACGAGCAGTACTTC
.	TRBV7-9	TRBJ2-3	once	CASSLTWGVGTDTQYF	TGTGCCAGCAGCTTAACTTGGGGGGTGGGCACAGATACGCAGTATTTT
.	TRBV7-9	TRBJ2-3	.	CASSSLTSGLYTDTQYF	TGTGCCAGCAGCTCTCTTACCTCGGGACTGTACACAGATACGCAGTATTTT
.	TRBV19	TRBJ2-7	.	CASSPGLRPYEQYF	TGTGCCAGTAGTCCCGGTCTGCGGCCCTACGAGCAGTACTTC
.	TRBV5-1	TRBJ1-1	.	CASSLVTDTEAFF	TGCGCCAGCAGCTTGGTTACGGACACTGAAGCTTTCTTT
.	TRBV9	TRBJ2-5	.	CASSVQTGPQETQYF	TGTGCCAGCAGCGTTCAGACAGGCCCCCAAGAGACCCAGTACTTC
.	TRBV10-3	TRBJ2-1	once	CAISEQILRDEQFF	TGTGCCATCAGTGAGCAAATTTTACGGGATGAGCAGTTCTTC
.	TRBV6-6	TRBJ1-1	.	CASSYVNTEAFF	TGTGCCAGCAGTTACGTGAACACTGAAGCTTTCTTT
.	TRBV29-1	TRBJ2-5	few	CSVAGETQYF	TGCAGCGTTGCTGGCGAGACCCAGTACTTC
TRBD2	TRBV19	TRBJ2-3	.	CASSLGLAGGQGDTQYF	TGTGCCAGTAGTCTCGGACTAGCGGGGGGGCAGGGAGATACGCAGTATTTT
TRBD1	TRBV5-1	TRBJ1-6	.	CASSLTQGAGNSPLHF	TGCGCCAGCAGCCTTACACAGGGGGCTGGGAATTCACCCCTCCACTTT
.	TRBV5-1	TRBJ2-5	.	CASSKGLHQAETQYF	TGCGCCAGCAGCAAGGGGCTCCATCAGGCGGAGACCCAGTACTTC
TRBD2	TRBV6-5	TRBJ2-1	.	CASTTSAGNEQFF	TGTGCCAGCACCACTAGCGCCGGCAATGAGCAGTTCTTC
.	TRBV19	TRBJ1-2	.	CASSIGGTSNYGYTF	TGTGCCAGTAGTATAGGGGGGACATCTAACTATGGCTACACCTTC
TRBD1	TRBV5-8	TRBJ1-4	.	CASSLLGTGAEKLFF	TGTGCCAGCAGCTTGCTCGGGACAGGGGCAGAAAAACTGTTTTTT
TRBD1	TRBV7-2	TRBJ1-2	.	CASSLWTGSEGYTF	TGTGCCAGCAGCTTATGGACAGGGAGCGAGGGCTACACCTTC
.	TRBV18	TRBJ2-7	.	CASSRGGTGEQYF	TGTGCCAGCTCACGGGGCGGGACGGGGGAGCAGTACTTC
.	TRBV28	TRBJ1-5	once	CASRPTGGGNQPQHF	TGTGCCAGCAGGCCGACAGGCGGGGGCAATCAGCCCCAGCATTTT
TRBD2	TRBV30	TRBJ2-7	.	CAWGSGLYRAGGYEQYF	TGTGCCTGGGGGTCAGGGCTTTATCGGGCGGGGGGCTACGAGCAGTACTTC
.	TRBV4-2	TRBJ2-6	.	CASSQTLPGPGSGANVLTF	TGTGCCAGCAGCCAAACTCTCCCGGGACCTGGCTCTGGGGCCAACGTCCTGACTTTC